This TCR beta chain was profiled in a study of blood T cell repertoires in COVID-19 (dated by TCRdb to 2018 to 2020). A note on the overall study: Samples from collaborators originated in the United States, Italy and Spain and spanned both the acute and convalescent phases of COVID-19. The material from the prospective study consisted of cDNA or gDNA derived from T cells, B-cell-depleted T cells, or PBMCs. Deeply sampled blood TCRbeta repertoires from subjects exposed to, actively infected with, or recovered from COVID-19 were included in the dataset. The repertoires were made available in a free public database intended to serve as a resource for research on the immune response to SARS-CoV-2. The samples were drawn from two sources: the first 160 participants of the ongoing ImmuneRACE study, and over 950 subjects contributed by 6 global collaborators. Nearly every sample came with metadata listing a de-identified subject ID, COVID-19 status, age in years and sex. Where available, HLA class I and class II types were taken from metadata supplied by the sample provider and were not determined by assay-based typing.

Looking up the germline V gene yields CDR1 KGHSH and CDR2 LQKENI. V trim: 0 bases; J trim: 0 bases; unmatched bases: 8. Taken from cysteine to phenylalanine, the CDR3 has 19 residues. The only DNA kept is the CDR3, 57 bases in frame from the first base. Regarding this clone: Its antigen specificity is not known. The input lacks base qualities; no much larger clone sits a single base away.

In the prospective study, participants were roughly 18 to 100 years old, resided in 24 geographic areas of the United States, and were enrolled through a virtual design. To assign participants to cohorts, the prospective study relied on clinical history that participants themselves reported in a screening survey and a study questionnaire. In the prospective study, mobile phlebotomists collected whole blood, serum and a nasopharyngeal or oropharyngeal swab from each participant. Over a roughly 2-month period, participants in the prospective study had the option of providing additional blood draws and questionnaires. Before DNA extraction, blood samples from the prospective study were shipped at room temperature or frozen. Overall study results and their limits: Clinical and demographic metadata were provided uncurated, with the amount varying by source and participant.

TCRbeta CDR3 regions were amplified from genomic DNA using the immunoSEQ Assay, a bias-controlled multiplex PCR. The study's processing was this. Nucleated cell counts per sample were estimated from amplification of reference gene primers within the assay. Sequence reads were collapsed and filtered to measure the absolute abundance of every unique TCRbeta CDR3 rearrangement. Productive Simpson clonality was computed per sample as the square root of Simpson's diversity index over productive rearrangements. TCRdb provides this immuneACCESS table in a form limited to in-frame rearrangements. Some clones are lacking; in checked studies, under half of them reflect an unresolved V gene, and why the rest are absent is not known. The V and J calls and clone size come from that table; D and trimming were worked out from the DNA. Within this sample are around 150,000 clones, with just under 85% of them counted one time only. Roughly 3.4% of the sample comes from the top ten.

Sequencing input: PBMCs or T cells enriched from blood (not recorded which). The clonotype comes from a woman aged 50 to 60 with acute COVID-19. In this chain, TRBV18 is recombined with TRBJ2-7; 13 middle bases align to TRBD2. The encoded CDR3 is CASSPPLTGTSGTSYEQYF. In nucleotide form, the sequence is TGTGCCAGCTCACCACCGTTAACCGGGACTAGCGGGACCTCCTACGAGCAGTACTTC.